What follows describes a single T cell receptor (beta chain). Its antigen is currently unknown. The assay was immunoSEQ multiplex PCR, and TCRdb's table has in-frame clones only and misses some. The repertoire consists of 40,000 to 45,000 clones, with under 80% occurring once and the leading ten covering around a tenth. The data were obtained in a study of radiotherapy plus CTLA-4 blockade in lung cancer. Findings and caveats of the study: According to reports, early shifts in blood T cell clones, alongside interferon-beta, forecast response most accurately.

From germline, CDR1 is SGHRS and CDR2 YFSETQ. V was pared by 0 bases and J by 7 bases, with 11 bases between. The CDR3 sequence is 14 residues long. Treatment of patients with chemo-refractory metastatic non-small-cell lung cancer consisted of focal radiation plus CTLA-4 blockade with ipilimumab. Source: peripheral blood, taken from a patient treated with radiotherapy plus ipilimumab. J is TRBJ2-1 and V is TRBV5-1; possible D gene TRBD1, 5 bases. The source is a human donor with non-small cell lung cancer who had stable disease on radiotherapy plus ipilimumab. CDR3 bases: TGCGCCAGCAGCTTGGGGTCAGGGAATAATGAGCAGTTCTTC. Translated, it gives CASSLGSGNNEQFF.